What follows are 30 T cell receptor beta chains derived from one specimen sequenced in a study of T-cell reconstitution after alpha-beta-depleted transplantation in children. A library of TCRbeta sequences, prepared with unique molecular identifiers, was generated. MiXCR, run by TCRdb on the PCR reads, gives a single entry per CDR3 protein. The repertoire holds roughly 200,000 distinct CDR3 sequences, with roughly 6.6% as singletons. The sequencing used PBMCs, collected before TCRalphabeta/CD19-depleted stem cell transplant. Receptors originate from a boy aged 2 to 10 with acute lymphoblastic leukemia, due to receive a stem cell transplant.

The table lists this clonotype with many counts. The CDR3 sequence is CSARERTSGSYEQYF. Written as DNA, the CDR3 is TGCAGTGCTAGAGAGAGGACTAGCGGTTCCTACGAGCAGTACTTC. This chain connects TRBV20-1 to TRBJ2-7; 10 nucleotides match TRBD2. The V gene end was trimmed by 0 bases and the J gene end by 1 base; junction bases not matched to a gene: 3. This CDR3 has 15 residues. Germline V gives CDR1 DFQATT, CDR2 SNEGSKA (reference sequence).

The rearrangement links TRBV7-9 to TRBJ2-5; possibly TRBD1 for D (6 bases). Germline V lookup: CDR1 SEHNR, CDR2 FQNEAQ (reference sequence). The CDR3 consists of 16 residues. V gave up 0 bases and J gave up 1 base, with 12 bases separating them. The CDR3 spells CASSLAGLGAQETQYF. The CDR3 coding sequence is TGTGCCAGCAGCTTAGCTGGCCTGGGGGCCCAAGAGACCCAGTACTTC.

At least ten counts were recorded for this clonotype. This CDR3 is CASSLKGGSGEQFF. The CDR3 nucleotides are TGTGCCAGCAGTTTAAAGGGCGGGTCGGGTGAGCAGTTCTTC. V is TRBV12-3 or TRBV12-4 and J is TRBJ2-1, with TRBD2 as a possible D gene (5 bases). V lost 2 bases, J lost 9 bases, and 14 bases lay in between. CDR3 length equals 14 residues.

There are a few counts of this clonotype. DNA for the CDR3: TGTGCCACCAGCAGAGCTAGGTCCACCGGGGAGCTGTTTTTT. It yields the protein CATSRARSTGELFF. The chain links TRBV15 to TRBJ2-2; D unclear. Between the trimmed V and J ends, which lost 1 base and 4 bases, there was a span of 7 bases. CDR3 size: 14 residues. CDR1 LNHNV and CDR2 YYDKDF come from the germline V gene (reference sequence).

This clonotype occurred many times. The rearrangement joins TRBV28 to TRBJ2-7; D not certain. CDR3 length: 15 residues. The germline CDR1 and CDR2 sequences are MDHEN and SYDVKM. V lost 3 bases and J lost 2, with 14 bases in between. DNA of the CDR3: TGTGCCAGCAGTTTGGACGCAGACTCCCCCTACGAGCAGTACTTC. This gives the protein CASSLDADSPYEQYF.

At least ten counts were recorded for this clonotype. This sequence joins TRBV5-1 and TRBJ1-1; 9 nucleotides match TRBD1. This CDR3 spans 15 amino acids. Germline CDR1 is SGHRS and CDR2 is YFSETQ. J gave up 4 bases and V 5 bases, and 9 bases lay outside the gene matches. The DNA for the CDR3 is TGCGCCAGCAGTTCCAACAGGGGGCGGTTCACTGAAGCTTTCTTT. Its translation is CASSSNRGRFTEAFF.

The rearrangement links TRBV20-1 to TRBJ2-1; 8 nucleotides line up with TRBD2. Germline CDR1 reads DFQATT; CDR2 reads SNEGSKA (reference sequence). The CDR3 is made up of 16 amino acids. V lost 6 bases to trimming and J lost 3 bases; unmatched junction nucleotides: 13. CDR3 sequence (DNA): TGCAGTGCGAGAAGTAGCGGGAAGAACCTCTACAATGAGCAGTTCTTC. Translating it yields CSARSSGKNLYNEQFF.

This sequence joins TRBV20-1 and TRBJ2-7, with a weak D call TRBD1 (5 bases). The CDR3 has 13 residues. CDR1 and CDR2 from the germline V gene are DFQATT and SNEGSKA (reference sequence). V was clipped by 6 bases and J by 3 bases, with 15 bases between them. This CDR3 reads CSAQTGRVYEQYF. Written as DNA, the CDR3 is TGCAGTGCCCAAACAGGACGGGTCTACGAGCAGTACTTC.

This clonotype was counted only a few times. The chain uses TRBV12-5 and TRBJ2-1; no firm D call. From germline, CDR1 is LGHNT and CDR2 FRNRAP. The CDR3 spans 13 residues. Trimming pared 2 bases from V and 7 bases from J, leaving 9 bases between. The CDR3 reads CASGLSGVNEQFF. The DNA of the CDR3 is TGTGCTAGTGGTTTGTCTGGGGTGAATGAGCAGTTCTTC.

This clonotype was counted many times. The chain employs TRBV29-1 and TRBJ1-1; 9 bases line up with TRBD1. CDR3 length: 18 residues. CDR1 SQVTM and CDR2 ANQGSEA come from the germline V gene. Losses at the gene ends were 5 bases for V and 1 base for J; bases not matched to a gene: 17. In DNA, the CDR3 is TGCAGCGTTCAAATGGTAAGGGGACAGGGAATCTGGAACACTGAAGCTTTCTTT. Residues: CSVQMVRGQGIWNTEAFF.

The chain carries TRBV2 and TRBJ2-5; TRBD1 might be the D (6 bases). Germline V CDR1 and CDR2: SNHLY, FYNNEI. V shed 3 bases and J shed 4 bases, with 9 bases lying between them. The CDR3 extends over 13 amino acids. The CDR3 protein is CASSDVGGETQYF. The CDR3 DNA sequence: TGTGCCAGCAGTGACGTAGGGGGAGAGACCCAGTACTTC.

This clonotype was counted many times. The CDR3 DNA sequence: TGTGCCAGCAGCCATAGGGGGAGGCCTGAAGCTTTCTTT. It specifies CASSHRGRPEAFF. This chain links TRBV7-8 with TRBJ1-1, with a weak D call TRBD1 (6 bases). Germline CDR1 reads SGHVS; CDR2 reads FQNEAQ. The CDR3 length is 13 residues. V gave up 5 bases and J gave up 6 bases, with 13 bases separating them.

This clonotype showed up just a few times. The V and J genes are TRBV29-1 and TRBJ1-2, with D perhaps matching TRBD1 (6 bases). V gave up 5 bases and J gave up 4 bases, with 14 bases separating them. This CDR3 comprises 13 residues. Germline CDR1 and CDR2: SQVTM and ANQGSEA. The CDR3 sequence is CSVSSRGGYGYTF. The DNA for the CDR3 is TGCAGCGTTTCTAGCAGGGGTGGCTATGGCTACACCTTC.

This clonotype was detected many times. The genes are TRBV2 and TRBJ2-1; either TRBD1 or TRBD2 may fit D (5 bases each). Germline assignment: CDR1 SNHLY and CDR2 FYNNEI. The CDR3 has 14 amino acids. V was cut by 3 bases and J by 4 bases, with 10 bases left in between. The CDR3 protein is CASSEAGRYNEQFF. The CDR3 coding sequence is TGTGCCAGCAGTGAGGCAGGGAGATACAATGAGCAGTTCTTC.

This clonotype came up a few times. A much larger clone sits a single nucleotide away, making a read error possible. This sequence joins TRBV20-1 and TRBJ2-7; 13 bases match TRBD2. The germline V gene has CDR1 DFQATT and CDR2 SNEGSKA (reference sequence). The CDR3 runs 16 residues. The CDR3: CCARGLAGASQYEQYF. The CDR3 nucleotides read TGCTGTGCTAGAGGACTAGCGGGAGCCTCACAGTACGAGCAGTACTTC.

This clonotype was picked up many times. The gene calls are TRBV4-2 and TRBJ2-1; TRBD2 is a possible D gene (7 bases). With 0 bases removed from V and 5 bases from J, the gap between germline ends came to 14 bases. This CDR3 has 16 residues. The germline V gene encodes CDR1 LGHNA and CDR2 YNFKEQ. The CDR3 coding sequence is TGTGCCAGCAGCCAAGAGGGAGGGGGGGCCCACAATGAGCAGTTCTTC. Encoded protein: CASSQEGGGAHNEQFF.

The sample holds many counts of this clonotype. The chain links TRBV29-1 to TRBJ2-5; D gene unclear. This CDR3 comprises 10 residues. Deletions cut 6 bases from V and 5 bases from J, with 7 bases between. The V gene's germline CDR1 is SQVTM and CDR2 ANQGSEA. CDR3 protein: CSVGRETQYF. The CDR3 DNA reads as TGCAGCGTCGGACGGGAGACCCAGTACTTC.

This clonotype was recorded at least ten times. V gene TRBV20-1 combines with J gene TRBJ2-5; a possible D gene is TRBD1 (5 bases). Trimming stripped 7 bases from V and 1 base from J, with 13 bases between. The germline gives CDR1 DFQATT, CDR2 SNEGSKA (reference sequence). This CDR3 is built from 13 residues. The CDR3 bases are TGCAGTGTTATAGACAGAACCCAAGAGACCCAGTACTTC. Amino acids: CSVIDRTQETQYF.

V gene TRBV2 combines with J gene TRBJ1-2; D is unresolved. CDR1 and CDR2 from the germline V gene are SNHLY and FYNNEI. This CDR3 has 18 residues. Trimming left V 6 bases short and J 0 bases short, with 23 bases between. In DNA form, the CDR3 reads TGTGCCAGCAGCCTAACAAGGGCCTTGGCCCTTGCTAACTATGGCTACACCTTC. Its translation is CASSLTRALALANYGYTF.

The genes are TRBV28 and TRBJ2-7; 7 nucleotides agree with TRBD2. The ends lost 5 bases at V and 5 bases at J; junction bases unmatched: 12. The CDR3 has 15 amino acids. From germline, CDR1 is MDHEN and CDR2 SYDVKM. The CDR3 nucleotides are TGTGCCAGCAGTCCCCCCGGGCTAGCGGTCCACGAGCAGTACTTC. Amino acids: CASSPPGLAVHEQYF.

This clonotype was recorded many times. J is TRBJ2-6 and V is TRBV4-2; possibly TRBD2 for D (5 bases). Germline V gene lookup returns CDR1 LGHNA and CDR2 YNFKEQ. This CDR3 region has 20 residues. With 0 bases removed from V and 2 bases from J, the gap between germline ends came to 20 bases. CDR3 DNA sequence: TGTGCCAGCAGCCAAGAAGACTATCATCCGGGTCCAGCTGGGGCCAACGTCCTGACTTTC. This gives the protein CASSQEDYHPGPAGANVLTF.

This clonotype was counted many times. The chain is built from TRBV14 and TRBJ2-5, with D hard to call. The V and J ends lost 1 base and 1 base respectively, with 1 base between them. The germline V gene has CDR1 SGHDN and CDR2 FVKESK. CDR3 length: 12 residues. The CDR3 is CASSQVQETQYF. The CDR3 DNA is TGTGCCAGCAGCCAAGTCCAAGAGACCCAGTACTTC.

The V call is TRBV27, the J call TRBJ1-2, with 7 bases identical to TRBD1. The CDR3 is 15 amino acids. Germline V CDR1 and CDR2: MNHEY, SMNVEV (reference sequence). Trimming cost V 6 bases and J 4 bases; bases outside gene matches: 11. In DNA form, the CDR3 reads TGTGCCAGCAGGCTACAGGGGAGTGGTGGCTATGGCTACACCTTC. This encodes CASRLQGSGGYGYTF.

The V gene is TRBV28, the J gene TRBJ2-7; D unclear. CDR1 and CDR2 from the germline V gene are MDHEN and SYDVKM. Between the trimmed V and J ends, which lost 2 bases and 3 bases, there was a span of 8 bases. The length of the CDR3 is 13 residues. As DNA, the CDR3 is TGTGCCAGCAGTTTAAGCCAGGACTACGAGCAGTACTTC. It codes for CASSLSQDYEQYF.

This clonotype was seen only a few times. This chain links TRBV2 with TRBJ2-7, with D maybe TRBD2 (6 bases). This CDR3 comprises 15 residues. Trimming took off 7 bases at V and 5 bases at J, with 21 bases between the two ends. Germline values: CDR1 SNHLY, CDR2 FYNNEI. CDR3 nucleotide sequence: TGTGCCAGCACGGGGCGCGGGGCCAGGGTGGACGAGCAGTACTTC. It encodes CASTGRGARVDEQYF.

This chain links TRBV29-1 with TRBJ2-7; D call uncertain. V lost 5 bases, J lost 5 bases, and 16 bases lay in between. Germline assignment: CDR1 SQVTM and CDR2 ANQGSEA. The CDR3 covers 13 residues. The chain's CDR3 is CSVRAATRNEQYF. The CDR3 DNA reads TGCAGCGTTCGGGCGGCAACACGGAACGAGCAGTACTTC.

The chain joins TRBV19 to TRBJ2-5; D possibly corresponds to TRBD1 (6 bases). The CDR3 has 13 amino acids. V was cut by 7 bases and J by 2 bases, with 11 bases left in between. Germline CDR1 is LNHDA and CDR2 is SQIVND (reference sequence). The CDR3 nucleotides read TGTGCCAGTACCGGACAGTTTCAAGAGACCCAGTACTTC. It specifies CASTGQFQETQYF.

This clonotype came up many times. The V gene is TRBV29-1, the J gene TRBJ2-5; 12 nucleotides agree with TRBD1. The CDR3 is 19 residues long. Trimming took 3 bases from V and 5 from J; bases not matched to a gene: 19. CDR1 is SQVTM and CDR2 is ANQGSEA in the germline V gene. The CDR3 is CSVEVGQGAVYGFSETQYF. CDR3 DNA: TGCAGCGTTGAGGTGGGACAGGGGGCTGTTTACGGATTTAGCGAGACCCAGTACTTC.

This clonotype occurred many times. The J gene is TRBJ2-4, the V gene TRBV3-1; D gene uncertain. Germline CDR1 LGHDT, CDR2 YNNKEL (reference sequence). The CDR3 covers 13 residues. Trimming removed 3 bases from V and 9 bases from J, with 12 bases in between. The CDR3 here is CASSQSGGVIQYF. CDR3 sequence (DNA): TGTGCCAGCAGCCAGTCGGGTGGGGTCATTCAGTACTTC. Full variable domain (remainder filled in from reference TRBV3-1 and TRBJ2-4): DTAVSQTPKYLVTQMGNDKSIKCEQNLGHDTMYWYKQDSKKFLKIMFSYNNKELIINETVPNRFSPKSPDKAHLNLHINSLELGDSAVYFCASSQSGGVIQYFGAGTRLSVL.

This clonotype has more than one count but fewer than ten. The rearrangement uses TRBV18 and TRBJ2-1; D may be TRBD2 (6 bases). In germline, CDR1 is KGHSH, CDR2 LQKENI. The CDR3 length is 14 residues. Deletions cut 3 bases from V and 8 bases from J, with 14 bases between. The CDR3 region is CASSPMATSYEQFF. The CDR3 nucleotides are TGTGCCAGCTCACCTATGGCCACTAGCTATGAGCAGTTCTTC.